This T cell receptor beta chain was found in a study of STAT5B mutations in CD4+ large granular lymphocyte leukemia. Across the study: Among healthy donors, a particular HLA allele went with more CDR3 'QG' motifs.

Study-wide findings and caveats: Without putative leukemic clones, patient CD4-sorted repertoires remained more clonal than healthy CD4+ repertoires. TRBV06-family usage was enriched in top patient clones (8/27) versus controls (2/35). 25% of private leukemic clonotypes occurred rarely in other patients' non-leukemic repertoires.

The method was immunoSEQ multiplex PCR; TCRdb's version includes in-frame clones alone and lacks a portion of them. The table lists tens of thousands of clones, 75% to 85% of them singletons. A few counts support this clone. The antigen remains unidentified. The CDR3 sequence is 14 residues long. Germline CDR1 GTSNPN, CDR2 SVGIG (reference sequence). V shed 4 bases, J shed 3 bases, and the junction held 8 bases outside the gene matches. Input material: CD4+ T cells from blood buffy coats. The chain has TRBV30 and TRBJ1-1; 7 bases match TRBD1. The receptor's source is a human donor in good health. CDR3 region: CAWTTGVGDTEAFF. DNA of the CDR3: TGTGCCTGGACTACAGGGGTTGGCGACACTGAAGCTTTCTTT.